The 4 T cell receptor beta chains below all came from one sample that was sequenced in a study of T cells in women clearing cervical HPV infection. Repertoires were generated with immunoSEQ multiplex PCR, while TCRdb's copy carries only in-frame clones and drops some. The table lists 40,000 to 60,000 clones. Sequencing used blood buffy coat. These receptors came from a woman aged 18 to 75 with a cervical HPV16 infection that either progressed to CIN3+ or cleared (not recorded which).

Turning to this clone: The read finishes 3 residues shy of the CDR3 end, and the germline J gene is used to complete it. V and J are TRBV5-4 and TRBJ2-7; TRBD1 aligns across 9 bases. V lost 2 bases to trimming and J lost 5 bases; unmatched junction nucleotides: 8. The CDR3 consists of 15 residues. CDR1 SGHNT and CDR2 YYREEE come from the germline V gene (reference sequence). CDR3 region: CASSFPGTGSHEQYF. CDR3 DNA, as far as it was read: TGTGCCAGCAGCTTCCCCGGGACAGGGTCCCACGAG. Drawing the rest from reference TRBV5-4 and TRBJ2-7, the complete variable domain is ETGVTQSPTHLIKTRGQQVTLRCSSQSGHNTVSWYQQALGQGPQFIFQYYREEENGRGNFPPRFSGLQFPNYSSELNVNALELDDSALYLCASSFPGTGSHEQYFGPGTRLTVT.

Worth noting for this clone: The read halts 3 residues ahead of the CDR3 end, with the missing end drawn from the germline J gene. V usage is TRBV20-1 and J usage is TRBJ2-3, with TRBD1 matching 7 bases. Germline CDR1 DFQATT, CDR2 SNEGSKA (reference sequence). The J segment lost 1 base and the V segment lost 4 bases, leaving 8 bases of the junction unmatched. The CDR3 is 15 residues long. The CDR3 protein is CSANERTGGTDTQYF. The CDR3 DNA, read in part, is TGCAGTGCTAATGAAAGGACAGGAGGCACAGATACG.

Comment on this clone: The CDR3 is cut off 3 residues early in the read; its end comes from the germline J gene. This rearrangement joins TRBV30 to TRBJ1-5, with D uncertain. V lost 5 bases and J lost 4, with 12 bases in between. The CDR3 loop spans 13 amino acids. Germline-derived CDR1 and CDR2 are GTSNPN and SVGIG (reference sequence). CDR3 residues: CAWATSENQPQHF. CDR3 DNA (partial): TGTGCCTGGGCGACCAGCGAGAATCAGCCC.

Concerning this clone itself: With the read ending 3 residues before the CDR3 end, the germline J gene is used to fill in that end. The rearrangement links TRBV5-1 to TRBJ1-1, with D perhaps matching TRBD1 (5 bases). The CDR3 has 14 amino acids. CDR1 and CDR2 (germline): SGHRS, YFSETQ. V was shortened by 5 bases and J by 0 bases, with 11 bases between the two germline ends. Incomplete CDR3 DNA: TGCGCCAGCAGGCTGGGGGGGGTGAACACTGAA. As protein: CASRLGGVNTE. The full CDR3 is CASRLGGVNTEAFF.